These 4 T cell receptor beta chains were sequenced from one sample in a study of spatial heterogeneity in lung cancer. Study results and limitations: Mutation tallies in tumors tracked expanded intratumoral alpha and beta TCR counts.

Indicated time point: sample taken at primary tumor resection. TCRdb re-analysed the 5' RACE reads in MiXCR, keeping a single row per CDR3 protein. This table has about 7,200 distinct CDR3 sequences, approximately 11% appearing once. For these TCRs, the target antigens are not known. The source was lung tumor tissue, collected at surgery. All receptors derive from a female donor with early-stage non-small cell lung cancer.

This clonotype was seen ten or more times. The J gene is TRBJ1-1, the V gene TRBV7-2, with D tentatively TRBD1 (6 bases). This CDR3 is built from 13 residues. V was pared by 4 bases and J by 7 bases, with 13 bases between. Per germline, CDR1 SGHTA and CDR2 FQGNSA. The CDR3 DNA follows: TGTGCCAGCAGCTACGACAGGCGCAATGAAGCTTTCTTT. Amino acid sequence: CASSYDRRNEAFF.

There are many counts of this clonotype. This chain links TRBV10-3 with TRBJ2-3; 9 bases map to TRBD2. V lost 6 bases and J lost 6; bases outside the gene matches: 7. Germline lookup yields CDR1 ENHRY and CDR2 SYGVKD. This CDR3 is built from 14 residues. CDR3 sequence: CAISLSGGVDTQYF. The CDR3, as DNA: TGTGCCATCAGCCTTAGCGGGGGTGTGGATACGCAGTATTTT.

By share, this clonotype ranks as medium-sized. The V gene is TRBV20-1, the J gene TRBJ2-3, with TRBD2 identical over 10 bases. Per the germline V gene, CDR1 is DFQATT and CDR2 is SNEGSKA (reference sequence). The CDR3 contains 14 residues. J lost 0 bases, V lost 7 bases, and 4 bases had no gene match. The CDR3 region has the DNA TGCAGTGAACTAGCGGGGTCTAGCACAGATACGCAGTATTTT. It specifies CSELAGSSTDTQYF.

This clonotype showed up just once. For the CDR3, the DNA is TGTGCCAGCAGGGGGGGATTGAACACCGGGGAGCTGTTTTTT. Amino acids: CASRGGLNTGELFF. The J gene is TRBJ2-2, the V gene TRBV2; possibly TRBD2 for D (6 bases). This CDR3 contains 14 residues. The V end was cut by 6 bases, the J end by 1 base, with 9 bases between. Germline V lookup: CDR1 SNHLY, CDR2 FYNNEI. Full variable domain (rest looked up from reference TRBV2 and TRBJ2-2): EPEVTQTPSHQVTQMGQEVILRCVPISNHLYFYWYRQILGQKVEFLVSFYNNEISEKSEIFDDQFSVERPDGSNFTLKIRSTKLEDSAMYFCASRGGLNTGELFFGEGSRLTVL.